These T cell receptor beta chains were read from a single sample in a study of blood T cell repertoires in COVID-19. The repertoire was sequenced with immunoSEQ multiplex PCR; TCRdb's copy has only in-frame clones and lacks some. The sample records 200,000 to 250,000 clones, 70% to 85% being singletons. The sequenced sample consisted of PBMCs or T cells enriched from blood (not recorded which). The source of these receptors is a man aged 55 to 70 who had recovered from COVID-19. The CDR3 runs from the conserved cysteine through the conserved F or W. A D gene is named only where the DNA matches it firmly. Part of the rows lack a size; the others show once, few, many or a class for expanded clones.

cdr3_length clone_size j_call v_call d_call cdr3_nt cdr3_aa
15 once TRBJ2-7 TRBV3-1/TRBV3-2 TRBD2 TGTGCCAGCAGCCAAGTGGCGGGGGGGAGCTACGAGCAGTACTTC CASSQVAGGSYEQYF
14 - TRBJ1-2 TRBV6-5 - TGTGCCAGCAGCACTCGGGAGCTTGGCTATGGCTACACCTTC CASSTRELGYGYTF
16 - TRBJ1-6 TRBV7-2 - TGTGCCAGCAGCTTAGAAGGCCAGGGGCGGAATTCACCCCTCCACTTT CASSLEGQGRNSPLHF
14 once TRBJ2-1 TRBV11-2 - TGTGCCAGCAGCTTAGACCGCGCCGTTAATGAGCAGTTCTTC CASSLDRAVNEQFF
16 few TRBJ2-2 TRBV24-1 TRBD2 TGTGCCACCAGTGATTTGGGGAGGGTCAACACCGGGGAGCTGTTTTTT CATSDLGRVNTGELFF
13 - TRBJ1-2 TRBV12-3/TRBV12-4 - TGTGCCAGCAGTTTTGGGAGCGCGCGCGGCTACACCTTC CASSFGSARGYTF
17 - TRBJ2-1 TRBV14 TRBD2 TGTGCCAGCAGCCAAGCACTAGCGGGGCTCTCCTACAATGAGCAGTTCTTC CASSQALAGLSYNEQFF
13 - TRBJ1-1 TRBV6-4 - TGTGCCAGCAGTGTCGAGGGGAACACTGAAGCTTTCTTT CASSVEGNTEAFF
15 - TRBJ2-7 TRBV6-5 TRBD1 TGTGCCAGCAGTTTCGGGACAGGGCGACCCTACGAGCAGTACTTC CASSFGTGRPYEQYF
13 - TRBJ2-7 TRBV11-2 - TGTGCCAGCACCCCCCTCCGCTCCTACGAGCAGTACTTC CASTPLRSYEQYF
16 - TRBJ1-2 TRBV18 TRBD1 TGTGCCAGCTCACCGAACACAGGGGGCGCCTCGGTTGGCTACACCTTC CASSPNTGGASVGYTF
16 - TRBJ1-3 TRBV5-1 TRBD1 TGCGCCAGCAGCTTGGCCACAGGGGTAAATGGAAACACCATATATTTT CASSLATGVNGNTIYF
16 - TRBJ2-1 TRBV19 TRBD1 TGTGCCAGTAGTACGGGGACAGTACTTTCCAACAATGAGCAGTTCTTC CASSTGTVLSNNEQFF
13 - TRBJ2-1 TRBV11-1 - TGTGCCAGCAGCTTAGCACGAGCGGGTGAGCAGTTCTTC CASSLARAGEQFF
14 - TRBJ1-2 TRBV4-3 - TGCGCCAGCAGCCATCGTGAGGCAACGGGGAGCTACACCTTC CASSHREATGSYTF
13 - TRBJ1-4 TRBV19 - TGTGCCAGTAGTGCAGACAGTAATGAAAAACTGTTTTTT CASSADSNEKLFF
16 few TRBJ2-1 TRBV5-1 - TGCGCCAGCAGCGCCCCCCTCCGGGACACAAACAATGAGCAGTTCTTC CASSAPLRDTNNEQFF
12 - TRBJ2-7 TRBV6-5 TRBD1 TGTGCCAGCAGTTACGCCGACAGGGAGCGGTACTTC CASSYADRERYF
16 once TRBJ1-2 TRBV6-5 TRBD1 TGTGCCAGCAGTTACTGGGATGAGGAGGGGGCGGTCGGCTACACCTTC CASSYWDEEGAVGYTF
14 - TRBJ1-6 TRBV11-2 - TGTGCCAGCAGGGGGGGACCGAATAATTCACCCCTCCACTTT CASRGGPNNSPLHF
14 - TRBJ2-2 TRBV19 TRBD1 TGTGCCAGTAGTCCAGGGACAGGTTCCGGGGAGCTGTTTTTT CASSPGTGSGELFF
16 - TRBJ2-1 TRBV9 TRBD1 TGTGCCAGCAGCGTATTCGGACAGGGTTTGGTCACTGAGCAGTTCTTC CASSVFGQGLVTEQFF
19 - TRBJ2-3 TRBV7-2 TRBD2 TGTGCCAGCAGCCAGCCGGGACTAGCGGGGGGGCGAGGCACAGATACGCAGTATTTT CASSQPGLAGGRGTDTQYF
17 - TRBJ1-4 TRBV6-6 - TGTGCCAGCAGTCCCTTGGCGGGGGGTTCAACTAATGAAAAACTGTTTTTT CASSPLAGGSTNEKLFF
15 - TRBJ1-3 TRBV7-9 TRBD1 TGTGCCAACAGCTCGGGACAGATCCATGGAAACACCATATATTTT CANSSGQIHGNTIYF